These 32 T cell receptor beta chains originate from one sample sequenced in a study of OX40 agonist ivuxolimab in advanced cancers. The repertoire was sequenced with immunoSEQ multiplex PCR; TCRdb's copy has only in-frame clones and lacks some. The sample consists of roughly 35,000 clones, 70% to 85% of them appearing once. The sequencing here drew on CD4+ or CD8+ T cells sorted from blood, taken in a trial of the OX40 agonist ivuxolimab. These TCRs come from an adult with an advanced solid tumor such as melanoma, head and neck, liver or kidney cancer.

This chain joins TRBV5-1 and TRBJ2-3; D gene uncertain. CDR3 size: 16 residues. The V gene's germline CDR1 is SGHRS and CDR2 YFSETQ. V lost 0 bases and J 0 bases, leaving 11 bases between the germline ends. The chain's CDR3 is CASSLGARTSTDTQYF. The CDR3 DNA follows: TGCGCCAGCAGCTTGGGAGCTCGAACTAGCACAGATACGCAGTATTTT.

The chain couples TRBV7-9 to TRBJ2-2; D is unresolved. Deletions cut 2 bases from V and 6 bases from J, with 16 bases between. The CDR3 length is 16 residues. Germline values: CDR1 SEHNR, CDR2 FQNEAQ (reference sequence). The CDR3: CASSLPYGMSSGELFF. For the CDR3, the DNA is TGTGCCAGCAGCTTACCATATGGAATGAGCTCCGGGGAGCTGTTTTTT.

V gene TRBV18 combines with J gene TRBJ2-3; D perhaps matches TRBD1 (6 bases). Deletions cut 1 base from V and 3 bases from J, with 14 bases between. The CDR3 has 16 residues. The germline gives CDR1 KGHSH, CDR2 LQKENI. The CDR3: CASSPQPTGWTDTQYF. The DNA of the CDR3 is TGTGCCAGCTCACCACAACCCACAGGGTGGACAGATACGCAGTATTTT.

A single count supports this clone. This sequence joins TRBV2 and TRBJ2-3; D is unresolved. CDR3 length equals 12 residues. CDR1 and CDR2 (germline): SNHLY, FYNNEI. Deletions cut 4 bases from V and 5 bases from J, with 7 bases between. The CDR3 DNA follows: TGTGCCAGCAGTGTAGATATAGATACGCAGTATTTT. Its protein is CASSVDIDTQYF.

This chain links TRBV11-2 with TRBJ1-2, with 8 bases lining up with TRBD1. With 4 bases clipped from V and 2 bases from J, the junction kept 3 bases outside the gene matches. This CDR3 has 14 amino acids. The germline V gene encodes CDR1 SGHAT and CDR2 FQNNGV. Written as DNA, the CDR3 is TGTGCCAGCAGCTCCAGGACAGGGAACTATGGCTACACCTTC. This gives the protein CASSSRTGNYGYTF.

The gene calls are TRBV14 and TRBJ1-1, with D possibly TRBD1 on 6 matching bases. Trimming stripped 4 bases from V and 1 base from J, with 10 bases between. CDR1 and CDR2 (germline): SGHDN, FVKESK. The length of the CDR3 is 14 residues. As DNA, the CDR3 is TGTGCCAGCAGCCGCGGGACACCGAACACTGAAGCTTTCTTT. It encodes CASSRGTPNTEAFF.

This chain uses TRBV20-1 with TRBJ1-2; no reliable D call. The CDR3 covers 11 residues. Germline values: CDR1 DFQATT, CDR2 SNEGSKA (reference sequence). The V end was cut by 5 bases, the J end by 5 bases, with 9 bases between. In DNA form, the CDR3 reads TGCAGTGCTGGGCAGAGGTATGGCTACACCTTC. Translating gives CSAGQRYGYTF.

V is TRBV19 and J is TRBJ1-4; no firm D call. The germline CDR1 and CDR2 sequences are LNHDA and SQIVND (reference sequence). The CDR3 totals 15 residues. With 2 bases removed from V and 0 bases from J, the gap between germline ends came to 7 bases. DNA for the CDR3: TGTGCCAGTAGTATAAACAGCGCAACTAATGAAAAACTGTTTTTT. Translation: CASSINSATNEKLFF.

With regard to this clone: At one boundary the junction diverges from the germline segment, which might be a read error. The chain uses TRBV6-4 and TRBJ2-1; D may be TRBD2 (7 bases). There are 15 residues in the CDR3. Germline loops: CDR1 MRHNA, CDR2 SNTAGT. The CDR3 region has the DNA TGTGCCAGCAGTGACAGGTCAGGGGACTACACTGAGCAGTTCTTC. This sequence encodes CASSDRSGDYTEQFF.

This chain uses TRBV5-1 with TRBJ2-7; D uncertain. Germline V lookup: CDR1 SGHRS, CDR2 YFSETQ. This CDR3 is 12 amino acids long. The V end lost 4 bases, the J end lost 0 bases, and 5 bases lay between the germline ends. The CDR3 region is CASSPSSYEQYF. The CDR3 nucleotides are TGCGCCAGCAGCCCAAGCTCCTACGAGCAGTACTTC.

This chain connects TRBV6-1 to TRBJ2-7, with unresolved D. Germline assignment: CDR1 MNHNS and CDR2 SASEGT. Trimming took 8 bases from V and 3 from J, leaving 11 bases between them. The CDR3 covers 12 residues. CDR3 in DNA: TGTGCCAGCTCACAGCTCCACTACGAGCAGTACTTC. It yields the protein CASSQLHYEQYF.

In its sample, this clone was seen once. V and J are TRBV6-4 and TRBJ2-1; 9 nucleotides agree with TRBD2. The length of the CDR3 is 15 residues. J gave up 3 bases and V 0 bases, and 0 bases lay outside the gene matches. Germline CDR1 MRHNA, CDR2 SNTAGT. DNA of the CDR3: TGTGCCAGCAGTGACTCGCGGGGGGGCTACAATGAGCAGTTCTTC. Protein: CASSDSRGGYNEQFF.

This clone was picked up one time. The CDR3 nucleotides read TGTGCCAGCTCACCACCGGGGTTAGGTTCCTACAATGAGCAGTTCTTC. Translated, it gives CASSPPGLGSYNEQFF. The chain links TRBV18 to TRBJ2-1; D unresolved. Germline CDR1 KGHSH, CDR2 LQKENI. Trimming left V 0 bases short and J 1 base short, with 10 bases between. The CDR3 totals 16 residues.

V gene TRBV19 combines with J gene TRBJ1-4; D perhaps matches TRBD1 (5 bases). CDR3 length equals 15 residues. Germline CDR1 reads LNHDA; CDR2 reads SQIVND (reference sequence). The V and J ends lost 2 bases and 4 bases respectively, with 11 bases between them. The chain's CDR3 is CASSIFGGYNEKLFF. CDR3 DNA sequence: TGTGCCAGTAGTATATTCGGGGGTTATAATGAAAAACTGTTTTTT.

This clone was found once. This chain's CDR3 is CASSLGAQGHGYTF. DNA for the CDR3: TGTGCCAGCAGCTTAGGGGCGCAGGGACATGGCTACACCTTC. V gene TRBV7-9 combines with J gene TRBJ1-2; tentative D call: TRBD1 (5 bases). Trimming removed 1 base from V and 6 bases from J, with 12 bases in between. Germline V gene lookup returns CDR1 SEHNR and CDR2 FQNEAQ (reference sequence). The CDR3 contains 14 residues.

This clone was picked up a small number of times. The gene calls are TRBV18 and TRBJ1-5; D not certain. V lost 5 bases and J lost 5, with 13 bases in between. The CDR3 is 14 residues long. Germline V CDR1 and CDR2: KGHSH, LQKENI. For the CDR3, the DNA is TGTGCCAGCTCAATTTTAAGGGTGGATCAGCCCCAGCATTTT. Translated, it gives CASSILRVDQPQHF.

The V and J genes are TRBV5-1 and TRBJ2-5; unclear D gene. The tail of the sequence fits TRBJ2-7 better, so the J call may be wrong. CDR1 is SGHRS and CDR2 is YFSETQ in the germline V gene. The CDR3 covers 17 residues. The CDR3 reads CASSLRTVRPDSYEQYF. The CDR3 region has the DNA TGCGCCAGCAGCCTTAGGACCGTGAGGCCGGACTCCTACGAGCAGTACTTC.

The rearrangement uses TRBV27 and TRBJ2-7, with 7 bases fitting TRBD2. Germline loops: CDR1 MNHEY, CDR2 SMNVEV (reference sequence). The CDR3 is made up of 15 amino acids. Unmatched junction bases numbered 9, after V lost 5 bases and J lost 2 bases. The CDR3 DNA reads TGTGCCAGCAGTCCCAGAGGCAGCGGGGCCTACGAGCAGTACTTC. It yields the protein CASSPRGSGAYEQYF.

V gene TRBV2 combines with J gene TRBJ1-1; D is undetermined. Per the germline V gene, CDR1 is SNHLY and CDR2 is FYNNEI. The CDR3 runs 14 residues. Trimming pared 2 bases from V and 6 bases from J, leaving 13 bases between. The CDR3 DNA is TGTGCCAGCAGTGAAAGCGGCAGGAAGGCTGAAGCTTTCTTT. It is translated as CASSESGRKAEAFF. The full variable domain, with the rest looked up from reference TRBV2 and TRBJ1-1, is EPEVTQTPSHQVTQMGQEVILRCVPISNHLYFYWYRQILGQKVEFLVSFYNNEISEKSEIFDDQFSVERPDGSNFTLKIRSTKLEDSAMYFCASSESGRKAEAFFGQGTRLTVV.

V and J are TRBV5-1 and TRBJ2-7; no firm D call. V lost 4 bases and J 3 bases, leaving 8 bases between the germline ends. CDR1 SGHRS and CDR2 YFSETQ come from the germline V gene. The CDR3 extends over 12 amino acids. DNA for the CDR3: TGCGCCAGCAGCGTTAACAGCTACGAGCAGTACTTC. This encodes CASSVNSYEQYF.

This chain uses TRBV5-4 with TRBJ1-6, with TRBD1 matching 10 bases. Germline V gene lookup returns CDR1 SGHNT and CDR2 YYREEE (reference sequence). The CDR3 is made up of 14 amino acids. V lost 7 bases to trimming and J lost 7 bases; unmatched junction nucleotides: 5. This chain's CDR3 is CASSDRGRNSPLHF. CDR3 in DNA: TGTGCCAGCTCCGACAGGGGGCGGAATTCACCCCTCCACTTT. The whole variable domain, remainder taken from reference TRBV5-4 and TRBJ1-6, is ETGVTQSPTHLIKTRGQQVTLRCSSQSGHNTVSWYQQALGQGPQFIFQYYREEENGRGNFPPRFSGLQFPNYSSELNVNALELDDSALYLCASSDRGRNSPLHFGNGTRLTVT.

V usage is TRBV11-3 and J usage is TRBJ2-7; perhaps TRBD1 as D (6 bases). The CDR3 is 14 residues long. Trimming left V 8 bases short and J 4 bases short, with 18 bases between. The germline V gene encodes CDR1 SGHNT and CDR2 YENEEA. CDR3 residues: CASASPGHPYEQYF. The CDR3 DNA reads TGTGCCAGCGCAAGTCCGGGACACCCTTACGAGCAGTACTTC.

The genes are TRBV11-2 and TRBJ1-5; possible D gene TRBD1, 5 bases. V dropped 6 bases and J dropped 4 bases, with 13 bases sitting between them. The CDR3 is 14 residues long. Germline values: CDR1 SGHAT, CDR2 FQNNGV. The CDR3 region has the DNA TGTGCCAGCAGTTTTGGAGGGGCAAATCAGCCCCAGCATTTT. It is translated as CASSFGGANQPQHF.

V gene TRBV7-8 combines with J gene TRBJ2-1; D possibly corresponds to TRBD2 (6 bases). The germline V and J ends were trimmed by 0 bases and 0 bases, with 12 bases remaining between them. The CDR3 length is 17 residues. The germline gives CDR1 SGHVS, CDR2 FQNEAQ. The CDR3 DNA follows: TGTGCCAGCAGCTTAGCGGGCGGGGTGAGCTCCTACAATGAGCAGTTCTTC. This encodes CASSLAGGVSSYNEQFF.

As concerns this clone: The identical CDR3 is also encoded by other nucleotide sequences in the sample. The CDR3 nucleotides are TGTGCCAGCAGGGGACAGCTTAATGAAAAACTGTTTTTT. Translating gives CASRGQLNEKLFF. The V gene is TRBV5-6, the J gene TRBJ1-4, with 7 nucleotides matching TRBD1. The J segment lost 4 bases and the V segment lost 5 bases, leaving 2 bases of the junction unmatched. Germline CDR1 SGHDT, CDR2 YYEEEE. The CDR3 has 13 amino acids.

In its sample, this clone was seen a few times. The chain is built from TRBV11-1 and TRBJ1-4; D is perhaps TRBD1 (5 bases). Looked up from germline, CDR1 is SGHAT and CDR2 is FQDESV (reference sequence). The length of the CDR3 is 15 residues. With 5 bases removed from V and 4 bases from J, the gap between germline ends came to 14 bases. CDR3 in DNA: TGTGCCAGCAGCCCGGCGACAGTGAATAATGAAAAACTGTTTTTT. Amino acids: CASSPATVNNEKLFF.

The chain is built from TRBV25-1 and TRBJ2-1; 12 bases are shared with TRBD1. V trimming: 5 bases; J trimming: 7 bases; junction bases outside the gene matches: 3. Germline CDR1 is MGHDK and CDR2 is SYGVNS. The CDR3 length is 14 residues. CDR3 protein: CASSRDRGLNEQFF. The CDR3 DNA is TGTGCCAGCAGTCGGGACAGGGGGCTTAATGAGCAGTTCTTC.

The rearrangement uses TRBV18 and TRBJ1-1, with D maybe TRBD1 (6 bases). Germline V CDR1 and CDR2: KGHSH, LQKENI. The CDR3 sequence is 14 residues long. V dropped 6 bases and J dropped 1 base, with 12 bases sitting between them. The CDR3 is CASSAGTPNTEAFF. CDR3 DNA: TGTGCCAGCTCGGCCGGGACACCGAACACTGAAGCTTTCTTT. Full variable domain (outside the CDR3, taken from reference TRBV18 and TRBJ1-1): NAGVMQNPRHLVRRRGQEARLRCSPMKGHSHVYWYRQLPEEGLKFMVYLQKENIIDESGMPKERFSAEFPKEGPSILRIQQVVRGDSAAYFCASSAGTPNTEAFFGQGTRLTVV.

By proportion, this clone is medium-sized. This sequence joins TRBV11-3 and TRBJ2-7; D remains ambiguous. The CDR3 totals 13 residues. CDR1 and CDR2 (germline): SGHNT, YENEEA. Trimming took 2 bases from V and 3 from J, leaving 8 bases between them. The CDR3 coding sequence is TGTGCCAGCAGCTTATACTCGAACTACGAGCAGTACTTC. It specifies CASSLYSNYEQYF. Drawing the rest from reference TRBV11-3 and TRBJ2-7, the complete variable domain is EAGVVQSPRYKIIEKKQPVAFWCNPISGHNTLYWYLQNLGQGPELLIRYENEEAVDDSQLPKDRFSAERLKGVDSTLKIQPAELGDSAVYLCASSLYSNYEQYFGPGTRLTVT.

V usage is TRBV7-9 and J usage is TRBJ1-2; D unclear. Germline V gene sequence: CDR1 SEHNR, CDR2 FQNEAQ (reference sequence). The V gene lost 5 bases and the J gene lost 5 bases, with 18 bases spanning the gap. The CDR3 is 15 amino acids. CDR3 amino acids: CASSPAWAMGYGYTF. CDR3 coding DNA: TGTGCCAGCAGCCCGGCGTGGGCGATGGGGTATGGCTACACCTTC.

V and J are TRBV6-1 and TRBJ2-7, with a tentative D call TRBD2 (5 bases). Trimming removed 2 bases from V and 0 bases from J, with 11 bases in between. CDR1 and CDR2 from the germline V gene are MNHNS and SASEGT. The length of the CDR3 is 15 residues. CDR3 sequence (DNA): TGTGCCAGCAGTGAACGGACGGGAAGCTCCTACGAGCAGTACTTC. Amino acids: CASSERTGSSYEQYF.

The chain uses TRBV18 and TRBJ1-2; 9 bases map to TRBD1. With V trimmed by 4 bases and J by 2 bases, 2 bases remained unmatched. This CDR3 has 14 amino acids. Germline V gene sequence: CDR1 KGHSH, CDR2 LQKENI. The DNA of the CDR3 is TGTGCCAGCTCACGCGACAGGGGGAACTATGGCTACACCTTC. It encodes CASSRDRGNYGYTF.